These T cell receptor beta chains were read from a single sample in a study of T cell responses to AZD1222 COVID-19 vaccine. Libraries were prepared by immunoSEQ multiplex PCR; TCRdb keeps only in-frame clonotypes and omits some of them. Here the sample spans some 65,000 clones, more than 65% being singletons. Material: peripheral blood, obtained on day 0 of MenACWY control vaccination. These receptors came from an adult in good health. Each CDR3 is given with its conserved first and last residue. The order of the fields is D gene, J gene, V gene, clone size, CDR3 DNA, CDR3 protein. A D gene is named only where the DNA matches it firmly. Clone size is not always given. Where it is, it says once, few, many or a class for expanded clones.

d_gene: TRBD2; j_gene: TRBJ2-7; v_gene: TRBV5-4; abundance: NA; CDR3nt: TGTGCCAGCAGCTTGGGGGCTAGCGGGAACTACGAGCAGTACTTC; CDR3aa: CASSLGASGNYEQYF
d_gene: NA; j_gene: TRBJ2-1; v_gene: TRBV12-3/TRBV12-4; abundance: NA; CDR3nt: TGTGCCAGCACCCCAGGGAATGAGCAGTTCTTC; CDR3aa: CASTPGNEQFF
d_gene: NA; j_gene: TRBJ2-3; v_gene: TRBV4-3; abundance: few; CDR3nt: TGCGCCAGCAGCCAAGATCTCACGGGGATGGGCACAGATACGCAGTATTTT; CDR3aa: CASSQDLTGMGTDTQYF
d_gene: TRBD2; j_gene: TRBJ2-3; v_gene: TRBV3-1/TRBV3-2; abundance: few; CDR3nt: TGTGCCAGCAGCCCCGGGGGGGCGGGGACAGATACGCAGTATTTT; CDR3aa: CASSPGGAGTDTQYF
d_gene: TRBD1; j_gene: TRBJ1-1; v_gene: TRBV5-6; abundance: NA; CDR3nt: TGTGCCAGCAGCTCGATCAGGGGGCAACGAGCTTTCTTT; CDR3aa: CASSSIRGQRAFF
d_gene: NA; j_gene: TRBJ1-1; v_gene: TRBV7-2; abundance: NA; CDR3nt: TGTGCCAGCGGCCTTGCGGGGGCGTTGGGGAACACTGAAGCTTTCTTT; CDR3aa: CASGLAGALGNTEAFF
d_gene: NA; j_gene: TRBJ2-3; v_gene: TRBV6-5; abundance: NA; CDR3nt: TGTGCCAGCGGGGGGGGGCCCCACACAGATACGCAGTATTTT; CDR3aa: CASGGGPHTDTQYF
d_gene: NA; j_gene: TRBJ1-5; v_gene: TRBV7-2; abundance: NA; CDR3nt: TGTGCCAGCAGCCTTTCGGGCAATCAGCCCCAGCATTTT; CDR3aa: CASSLSGNQPQHF
d_gene: NA; j_gene: TRBJ1-1; v_gene: TRBV5-1; abundance: NA; CDR3nt: TGCGCCAGCAGCTGGGAGGGGAACACTGAAGCTTTCTTT; CDR3aa: CASSWEGNTEAFF
d_gene: NA; j_gene: TRBJ2-5; v_gene: TRBV4-1; abundance: once; CDR3nt: TGCGCCAGCAGCCAAGCCCAGCTCCAAGAGACCCAGTACTTC; CDR3aa: CASSQAQLQETQYF
d_gene: NA; j_gene: TRBJ1-2; v_gene: TRBV9; abundance: once; CDR3nt: TGTGCCAGCACGGGAAGCTCAGCTAACTATGGCTACACCTTC; CDR3aa: CASTGSSANYGYTF
d_gene: TRBD2; j_gene: TRBJ2-3; v_gene: TRBV6-6; abundance: NA; CDR3nt: TGTGCCAGCAGTCCACTTAACGCGACTAGCGGGTACACAGATACGCAGTATTTT; CDR3aa: CASSPLNATSGYTDTQYF
d_gene: NA; j_gene: TRBJ1-5; v_gene: TRBV6-5; abundance: NA; CDR3nt: TGTGCCAGCAAGTCGACGGGGGTCGGTCAGCCCCAGCATTTT; CDR3aa: CASKSTGVGQPQHF
d_gene: NA; j_gene: TRBJ2-5; v_gene: TRBV5-6; abundance: NA; CDR3nt: TGTGCCAGCAGTCCCACAGGGAGGGAGACCCAGTACTTC; CDR3aa: CASSPTGRETQYF
d_gene: NA; j_gene: TRBJ1-5; v_gene: TRBV19; abundance: NA; CDR3nt: TGTGCCAGCTCCGAACAGCCCAATCAGCCCCAGCATTTT; CDR3aa: CASSEQPNQPQHF
d_gene: NA; j_gene: TRBJ1-5; v_gene: TRBV12-3/TRBV12-4; abundance: once; CDR3nt: TGTGCCAGCACCACACAGGGCAATCAGCCCCAGCATTTT; CDR3aa: CASTTQGNQPQHF
d_gene: TRBD1; j_gene: TRBJ2-7; v_gene: TRBV11-2; abundance: NA; CDR3nt: TGTGCCAGCAGCACGACAGGGGGCCTCTCCTACGAGCAGTACTTC; CDR3aa: CASSTTGGLSYEQYF
d_gene: NA; j_gene: TRBJ1-2; v_gene: TRBV30; abundance: NA; CDR3nt: TGTGCCTGGAGTGTACGAGGGGACTTAGATGGCTACACCTTC; CDR3aa: CAWSVRGDLDGYTF
d_gene: NA; j_gene: TRBJ1-1; v_gene: TRBV2; abundance: NA; CDR3nt: TGTGCCAGCAACGGCGGTCGGAACACTGAAGCTTTCTTT; CDR3aa: CASNGGRNTEAFF
d_gene: NA; j_gene: TRBJ1-6; v_gene: TRBV12-3/TRBV12-4; abundance: NA; CDR3nt: TGTGCCAGCAGCCGGGACATTAATTCACCCCTCCACTTT; CDR3aa: CASSRDINSPLHF
d_gene: NA; j_gene: TRBJ2-7; v_gene: TRBV5-8; abundance: few; CDR3nt: TGTGCCAGCAGCTTTCGACCGGGACTCGGGTACGAGCAGTACTTC; CDR3aa: CASSFRPGLGYEQYF
d_gene: NA; j_gene: TRBJ2-3; v_gene: TRBV5-6; abundance: NA; CDR3nt: TGTGCCAGCAGCGTCGGACGGGATTTATTCACAGATACGCAGTATTTT; CDR3aa: CASSVGRDLFTDTQYF
d_gene: TRBD1; j_gene: TRBJ1-4; v_gene: TRBV30; abundance: once; CDR3nt: TGTGCCTTCAAGGGGGCTGACAGGGCCTCAGGAGAAAAACTGTTTTTT; CDR3aa: CAFKGADRASGEKLFF
d_gene: NA; j_gene: TRBJ2-1; v_gene: TRBV7-3; abundance: NA; CDR3nt: TGTGCCAGCAGCTTACAGGGGGAGGAAGGTTATGAGCAGTTCTTC; CDR3aa: CASSLQGEEGYEQFF
d_gene: TRBD1; j_gene: TRBJ1-5; v_gene: TRBV30; abundance: NA; CDR3nt: TGTGCCTGGAGTGCTCCAGGGGGCAACAATCAGCCCCAGCATTTT; CDR3aa: CAWSAPGGNNQPQHF
d_gene: NA; j_gene: TRBJ1-5; v_gene: TRBV4-1; abundance: NA; CDR3nt: TGCGCCAGCAGCCAAGATCAGGCAGGGCCTAATCAGCCCCAGCATTTT; CDR3aa: CASSQDQAGPNQPQHF
d_gene: NA; j_gene: TRBJ2-3; v_gene: TRBV12-3/TRBV12-4; abundance: NA; CDR3nt: TGTGCCAGCGGCCACTGGGCCACAGATACGCAGTATTTT; CDR3aa: CASGHWATDTQYF
d_gene: TRBD2; j_gene: TRBJ2-3; v_gene: TRBV6-2/TRBV6-3; abundance: once; CDR3nt: TGTGCCAGCAGTTCCTCGACTAGCGGTTTTAGCACAGATACGCAGTATTTT; CDR3aa: CASSSSTSGFSTDTQYF
d_gene: NA; j_gene: TRBJ2-7; v_gene: TRBV10-3; abundance: NA; CDR3nt: TGTGCCATCAGTGACGGCAGGTCCATCGGGGAGCAGTACTTC; CDR3aa: CAISDGRSIGEQYF
d_gene: TRBD1; j_gene: TRBJ1-4; v_gene: TRBV7-2; abundance: NA; CDR3nt: TGTGCCAGCAGTCGACCCGGGACAGGAGAAAAACTGTTTTTT; CDR3aa: CASSRPGTGEKLFF
d_gene: TRBD1; j_gene: TRBJ2-3; v_gene: TRBV5-1; abundance: NA; CDR3nt: TGCGCCAGCAGCTTGAAGGACAGGGGGCTCGCAGATACGCAGTATTTT; CDR3aa: CASSLKDRGLADTQYF
d_gene: NA; j_gene: TRBJ2-3; v_gene: TRBV18; abundance: NA; CDR3nt: TGTGCCAGCTCACTACAGGAAGCTACGCAGTATTTT; CDR3aa: CASSLQEATQYF
d_gene: TRBD1; j_gene: TRBJ1-4; v_gene: TRBV15; abundance: NA; CDR3nt: TGTGCCACCAGCGTGACAGGGGCGGCTAATGAAAAACTGTTTTTT; CDR3aa: CATSVTGAANEKLFF
d_gene: NA; j_gene: TRBJ1-1; v_gene: TRBV7-9; abundance: NA; CDR3nt: TGTGCCAGCAGCTTATCAAATCAAGAAGCTTTCTTT; CDR3aa: CASSLSNQEAFF
d_gene: NA; j_gene: TRBJ2-7; v_gene: TRBV7-2; abundance: NA; CDR3nt: TGTGCCAGCAGCCTCCAACAAATCAAGATAGCGGATTACTCCTACGAGCAGTACTTC; CDR3aa: CASSLQQIKIADYSYEQYF
d_gene: TRBD1; j_gene: TRBJ2-6; v_gene: TRBV25-1; abundance: NA; CDR3nt: TGTGCCAGCAAGGGACAGGGGATTTCTGGGGCCAACGTCCTGACTTTC; CDR3aa: CASKGQGISGANVLTF
d_gene: TRBD2; j_gene: TRBJ2-5; v_gene: TRBV7-2; abundance: NA; CDR3nt: TGTGCCAGCAGCTTAGCGCCTAGCGGGGGGGAGGAGACCCAGTACTTC; CDR3aa: CASSLAPSGGEETQYF
d_gene: NA; j_gene: TRBJ1-1; v_gene: TRBV7-9; abundance: few; CDR3nt: TGTGCCAGCAGCCCAGCGGAGGTAATGAACACTGAAGCTTTCTTT; CDR3aa: CASSPAEVMNTEAFF
d_gene: NA; j_gene: TRBJ2-6; v_gene: TRBV30; abundance: NA; CDR3nt: TGTGCCGGGCAAGTCTCTGGGGCCAACGTCCTGACTTTC; CDR3aa: CAGQVSGANVLTF
d_gene: NA; j_gene: TRBJ1-1; v_gene: TRBV6-1; abundance: once; CDR3nt: TGTGCCAGCAGTGAAGCGTGGGACGGCACTGAAGCTTTCTTT; CDR3aa: CASSEAWDGTEAFF
d_gene: NA; j_gene: TRBJ1-4; v_gene: TRBV12-3/TRBV12-4; abundance: NA; CDR3nt: TGTGCCAGCAGTTTAGGTGGGAGAGGAAAACTGTTTTTT; CDR3aa: CASSLGGRGKLFF
d_gene: NA; j_gene: TRBJ2-3; v_gene: TRBV9; abundance: NA; CDR3nt: TGTGCCAGCACCGAGGGGGGTTCCACAGATACGCAGTATTTT; CDR3aa: CASTEGGSTDTQYF
d_gene: NA; j_gene: TRBJ1-6; v_gene: TRBV19; abundance: NA; CDR3nt: TGTGCCAGTAGTATGAAAGGGTTTTCACCCCTCCACTTT; CDR3aa: CASSMKGFSPLHF
d_gene: NA; j_gene: TRBJ2-5; v_gene: TRBV9; abundance: NA; CDR3nt: TGTGCCAGCAGCGTCGACAGTTTCCAAGAGACCCAGTACTTC; CDR3aa: CASSVDSFQETQYF
d_gene: NA; j_gene: TRBJ2-1; v_gene: TRBV6-5; abundance: once; CDR3nt: TGTGCCAGCAGAGTGGACCAGAGCTCCTACAATGAGCAGTTCTTC; CDR3aa: CASRVDQSSYNEQFF
d_gene: TRBD1; j_gene: TRBJ2-7; v_gene: TRBV6-2/TRBV6-3; abundance: NA; CDR3nt: TGTGCCAGCAGTTCCGGGACAGAATACGAGCAGTACTTC; CDR3aa: CASSSGTEYEQYF
d_gene: NA; j_gene: TRBJ2-2; v_gene: TRBV7-9; abundance: NA; CDR3nt: TGTGCCAGCAGCTACTACAGGGCCTCGAACACCGGGGAGCTGTTTTTT; CDR3aa: CASSYYRASNTGELFF
d_gene: NA; j_gene: TRBJ2-7; v_gene: TRBV4-1; abundance: NA; CDR3nt: TGCGCCAGCAGCCAACAGACTGTCGGCGGCGAGCAGTACTTC; CDR3aa: CASSQQTVGGEQYF
d_gene: TRBD1; j_gene: TRBJ1-6; v_gene: TRBV10-2; abundance: NA; CDR3nt: TGCGCCAGCAGTGAGAACCCGACAGGGTTAGCGAATTCACCCCTCCACTTT; CDR3aa: CASSENPTGLANSPLHF
d_gene: NA; j_gene: TRBJ2-1; v_gene: TRBV7-2; abundance: NA; CDR3nt: TGTGCCAGCAGCCCCCAACCCACATTAGGCAATGAGCAGTTCTTC; CDR3aa: CASSPQPTLGNEQFF
d_gene: NA; j_gene: TRBJ1-2; v_gene: TRBV4-3; abundance: NA; CDR3nt: TGCGCCAGCAGCCAAGTGGACGGCAGGGTAGTCGATGGCTACACCTTC; CDR3aa: CASSQVDGRVVDGYTF
d_gene: NA; j_gene: TRBJ1-1; v_gene: TRBV7-2; abundance: NA; CDR3nt: TGTGCCAGCAGCTCGGTTCGCGGCACTGAAGCTTTCTTT; CDR3aa: CASSSVRGTEAFF
d_gene: NA; j_gene: TRBJ2-7; v_gene: TRBV11-3; abundance: few; CDR3nt: TGTGCCAGCAGCCCGGGAGACAGGGCAGACGAGCAGTACTTC; CDR3aa: CASSPGDRADEQYF